This section outlines one T cell receptor beta chain sequence together with its context. Its cognate antigen is unknown. The data are from a study of blood T cells in healthy people across ages. Study background: In model experiments, template switching was able to capture about one barcoded beta molecule for every two T cells that were present.

Through a sample-barcoded 5' primer and a J-beta primer mix, a second PCR was run for about 6 to 12 cycles. One entry per CDR3 protein results from TCRdb running MiXCR on the 5' RACE reads. The repertoire includes 700,000 to 800,000 distinct CDR3 sequences, 35% to 45% of them detected once, and 20% to 25% sits in the top ten. Trimming left V 3 bases short and J 0 bases short, with 13 bases between. The germline V gene has CDR1 DFQATT and CDR2 SNEGSKA (reference sequence). The CDR3 runs 15 residues. Study observations and caveats: With age, beta diversity per million T cells declined roughly linearly, significantly by 30 to 40. Aged donors had fewer naive CD4+ cells and lower diversity than long-lived donors.

The sequenced material came from blood. This receptor was obtained from a woman aged 55 to 70 in good health. This chain joins TRBV20-1 and TRBJ2-3; possibly TRBD2 for D (6 bases). CDR3: CSARWLAISTDTQYF. CDR3 coding DNA: TGCAGTGCTAGGTGGCTAGCGATAAGCACAGATACGCAGTATTTT.